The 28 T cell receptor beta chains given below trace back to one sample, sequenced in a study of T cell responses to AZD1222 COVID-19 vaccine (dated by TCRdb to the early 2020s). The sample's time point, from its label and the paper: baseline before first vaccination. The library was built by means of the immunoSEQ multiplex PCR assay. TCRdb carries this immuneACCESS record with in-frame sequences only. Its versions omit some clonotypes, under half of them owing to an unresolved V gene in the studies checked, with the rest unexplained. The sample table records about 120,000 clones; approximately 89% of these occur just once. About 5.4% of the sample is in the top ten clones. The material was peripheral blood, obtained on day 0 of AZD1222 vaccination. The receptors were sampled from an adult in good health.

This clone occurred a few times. CDR3 bases: TGTGCCAGCAGTTCTTACAATTCGGGCCCTATCGAGCAGTACTTC. This translates into CASSSYNSGPIEQYF. The chain joins TRBV27 to TRBJ2-7; D gene uncertain. The CDR3 loop spans 15 amino acids. Trimming pared 4 bases from V and 6 bases from J, leaving 19 bases between. Germline lookup yields CDR1 MNHEY and CDR2 SMNVEV (reference sequence).

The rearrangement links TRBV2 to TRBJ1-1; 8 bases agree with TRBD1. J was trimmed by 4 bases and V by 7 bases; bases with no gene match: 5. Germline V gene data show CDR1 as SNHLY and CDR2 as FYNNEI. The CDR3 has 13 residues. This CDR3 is CASTQGAGTEAFF. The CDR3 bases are TGTGCCAGCACCCAGGGGGCAGGCACTGAAGCTTTCTTT.

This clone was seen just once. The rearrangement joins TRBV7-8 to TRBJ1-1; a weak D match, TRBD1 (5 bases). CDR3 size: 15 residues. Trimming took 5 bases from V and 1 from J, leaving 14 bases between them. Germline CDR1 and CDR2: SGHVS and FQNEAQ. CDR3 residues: CASSVFTQGNTEAFF. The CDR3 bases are TGTGCCAGCAGCGTATTCACGCAGGGGAACACTGAAGCTTTCTTT.

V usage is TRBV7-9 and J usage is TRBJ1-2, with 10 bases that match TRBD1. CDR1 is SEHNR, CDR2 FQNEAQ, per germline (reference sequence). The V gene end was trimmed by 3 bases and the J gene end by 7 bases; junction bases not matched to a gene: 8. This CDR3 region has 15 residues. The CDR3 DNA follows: TGTGCCAGCAGCTTCTCCGGGACAGGGGAGGGTGGCTACACCTTC. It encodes CASSFSGTGEGGYTF.

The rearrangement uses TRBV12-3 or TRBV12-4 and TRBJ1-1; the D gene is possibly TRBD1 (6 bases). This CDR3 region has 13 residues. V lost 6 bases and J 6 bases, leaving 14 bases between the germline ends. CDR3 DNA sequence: TGTGCCAGCAGCATACCCGGGGGCGCTGAAGCTTTCTTT. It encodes CASSIPGGAEAFF.

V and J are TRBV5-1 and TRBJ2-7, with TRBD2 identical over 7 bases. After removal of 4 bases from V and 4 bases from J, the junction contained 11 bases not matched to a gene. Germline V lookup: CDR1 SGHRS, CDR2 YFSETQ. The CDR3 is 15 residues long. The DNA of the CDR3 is TGCGCCAGCAGCCCGGGGGACTATGTGGAATACGAGCAGTACTTC. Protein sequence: CASSPGDYVEYEQYF.

CDR3 amino acids: CASSQGHTDTQYF. In nucleotides, the CDR3 is TGTGCCAGTAGTCAGGGCCACACAGATACGCAGTATTTT. The chain couples TRBV19 to TRBJ2-3; possible D gene TRBD1, 5 bases. Germline CDR1 and CDR2: LNHDA and SQIVND (reference sequence). V shed 5 bases and J shed 2 bases, with 8 bases lying between them. This CDR3 spans 13 amino acids.

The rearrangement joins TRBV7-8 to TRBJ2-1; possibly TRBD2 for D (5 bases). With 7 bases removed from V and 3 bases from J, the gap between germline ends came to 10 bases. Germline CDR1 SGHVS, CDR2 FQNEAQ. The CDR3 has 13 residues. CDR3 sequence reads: CASTYGDYNEQFF. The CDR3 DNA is TGTGCCAGCACCTACGGGGACTACAATGAGCAGTTCTTC.

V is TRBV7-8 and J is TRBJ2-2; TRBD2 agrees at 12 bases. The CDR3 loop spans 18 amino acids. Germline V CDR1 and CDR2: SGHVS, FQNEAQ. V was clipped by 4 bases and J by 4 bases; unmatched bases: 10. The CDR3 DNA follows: TGTGCCAGCAGCTCCCGACTAGCGGGAGCGGAGGGCACCGGGGAGCTGTTTTTT. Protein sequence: CASSSRLAGAEGTGELFF.

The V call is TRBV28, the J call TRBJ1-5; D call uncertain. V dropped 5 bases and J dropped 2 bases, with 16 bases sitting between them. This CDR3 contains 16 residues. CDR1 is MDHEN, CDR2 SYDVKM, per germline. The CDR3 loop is CASSQEGGIRNQPQHF. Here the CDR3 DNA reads TGTGCCAGCAGTCAAGAGGGCGGGATCCGCAATCAGCCCCAGCATTTT.

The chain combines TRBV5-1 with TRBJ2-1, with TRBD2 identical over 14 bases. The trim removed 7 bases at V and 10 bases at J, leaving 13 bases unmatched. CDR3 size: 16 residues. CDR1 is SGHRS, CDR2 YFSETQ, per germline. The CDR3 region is CASDGYGTSGRGEQFF. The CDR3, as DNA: TGCGCCAGCGATGGATACGGGACTAGCGGGAGAGGGGAGCAGTTCTTC.

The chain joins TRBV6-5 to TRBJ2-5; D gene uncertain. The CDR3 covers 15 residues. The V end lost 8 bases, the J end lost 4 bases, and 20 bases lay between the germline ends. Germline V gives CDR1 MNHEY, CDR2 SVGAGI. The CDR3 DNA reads TGTGCCAGCTGTCGGCACCGAGGTAATGGAGAGACCCAGTACTTC. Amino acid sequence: CASCRHRGNGETQYF.

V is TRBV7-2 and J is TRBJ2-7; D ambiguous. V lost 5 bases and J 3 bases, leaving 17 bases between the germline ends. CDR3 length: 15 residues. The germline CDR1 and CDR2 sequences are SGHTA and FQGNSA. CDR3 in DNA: TGTGCCAGCAGCCCAGCAGGCACAGCTCACTACGAGCAGTACTTC. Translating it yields CASSPAGTAHYEQYF.

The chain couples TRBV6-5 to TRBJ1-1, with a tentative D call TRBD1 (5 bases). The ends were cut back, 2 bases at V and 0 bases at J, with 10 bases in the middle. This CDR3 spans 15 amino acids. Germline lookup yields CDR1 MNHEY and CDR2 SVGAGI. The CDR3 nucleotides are TGTGCCAGCAGTTACCGTGGGGGGGTGAACACTGAAGCTTTCTTT. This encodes CASSYRGGVNTEAFF.

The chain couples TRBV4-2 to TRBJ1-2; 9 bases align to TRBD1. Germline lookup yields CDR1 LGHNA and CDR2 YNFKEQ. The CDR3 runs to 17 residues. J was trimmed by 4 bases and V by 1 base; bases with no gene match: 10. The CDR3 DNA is TGTGCCAGCAGCCAAGCAGTGGGACAGGGTGTAGGCTATGGCTACACCTTC. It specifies CASSQAVGQGVGYGYTF.

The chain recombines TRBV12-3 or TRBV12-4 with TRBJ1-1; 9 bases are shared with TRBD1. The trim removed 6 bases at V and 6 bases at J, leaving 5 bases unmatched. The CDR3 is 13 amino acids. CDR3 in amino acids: CASSLDRGAEAFF. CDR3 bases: TGTGCCAGCAGCCTTGACAGGGGGGCTGAAGCTTTCTTT.

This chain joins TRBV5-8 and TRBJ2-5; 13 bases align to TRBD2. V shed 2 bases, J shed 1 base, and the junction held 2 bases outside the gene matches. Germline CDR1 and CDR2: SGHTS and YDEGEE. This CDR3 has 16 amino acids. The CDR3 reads CASSFWTSGSQETQYF. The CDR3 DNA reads TGTGCCAGCAGCTTCTGGACTAGCGGGAGCCAAGAGACCCAGTACTTC.

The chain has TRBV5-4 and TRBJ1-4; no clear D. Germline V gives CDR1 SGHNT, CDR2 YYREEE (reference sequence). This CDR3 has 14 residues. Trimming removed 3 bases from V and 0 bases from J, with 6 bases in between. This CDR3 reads CASSSDATNEKLFF. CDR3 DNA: TGTGCCAGCAGCTCGGATGCAACTAATGAAAAACTGTTTTTT.

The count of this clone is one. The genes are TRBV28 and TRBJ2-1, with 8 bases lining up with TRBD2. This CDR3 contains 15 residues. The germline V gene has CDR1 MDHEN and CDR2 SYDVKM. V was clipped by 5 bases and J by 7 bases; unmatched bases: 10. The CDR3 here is CASSLPGGARNEQFF. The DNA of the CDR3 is TGTGCCAGCAGTCTCCCGGGGGGGGCAAGGAATGAGCAGTTCTTC.

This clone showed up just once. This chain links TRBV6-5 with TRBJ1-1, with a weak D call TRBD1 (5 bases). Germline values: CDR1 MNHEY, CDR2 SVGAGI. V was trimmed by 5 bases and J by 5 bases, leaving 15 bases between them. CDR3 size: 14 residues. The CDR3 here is CASSRDRPSTEAFF. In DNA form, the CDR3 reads TGTGCCAGCAGTCGGGACCGGCCATCGACTGAAGCTTTCTTT.

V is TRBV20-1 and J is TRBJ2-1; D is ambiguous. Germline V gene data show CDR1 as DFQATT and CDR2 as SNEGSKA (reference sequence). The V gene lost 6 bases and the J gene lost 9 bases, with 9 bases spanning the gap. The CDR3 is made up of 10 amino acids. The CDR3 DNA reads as TGCAGTGCCCGGATTCGTGAGCAGTTCTTC. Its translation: CSARIREQFF.

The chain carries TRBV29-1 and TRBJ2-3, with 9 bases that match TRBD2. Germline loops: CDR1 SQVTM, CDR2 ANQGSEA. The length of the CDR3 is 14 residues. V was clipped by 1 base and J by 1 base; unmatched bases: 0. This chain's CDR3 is CSVEGLAGTDTQYF. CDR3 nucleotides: TGCAGCGTTGAAGGACTAGCGGGCACAGATACGCAGTATTTT.

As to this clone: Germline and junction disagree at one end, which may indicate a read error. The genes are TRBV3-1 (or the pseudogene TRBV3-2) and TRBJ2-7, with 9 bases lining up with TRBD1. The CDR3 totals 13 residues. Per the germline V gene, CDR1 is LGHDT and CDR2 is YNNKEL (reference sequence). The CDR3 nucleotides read TGTGCCAGCAGCCAAGGAACAGGGGGCAATGCGGCATTC. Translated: CASSQGTGGNAAF.

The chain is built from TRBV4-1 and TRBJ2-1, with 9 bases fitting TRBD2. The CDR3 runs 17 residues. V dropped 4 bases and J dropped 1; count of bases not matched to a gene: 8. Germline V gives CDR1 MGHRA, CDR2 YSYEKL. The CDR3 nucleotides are TGCGCCAGCAGCCTCCGAGCAAGCGGGGGGTCCTACAATGAGCAGTTCTTC. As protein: CASSLRASGGSYNEQFF.

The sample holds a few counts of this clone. CDR3 DNA sequence: TGTGCCAGCAGCTCTCTACGGGGGGGCCTCTACGAGCAGTACTTC. Its protein is CASSSLRGGLYEQYF. The gene calls are TRBV3-1 (or the pseudogene TRBV3-2) and TRBJ2-7; the match to TRBD2 covers 8 bases. CDR3 length: 15 amino acids. Germline assignment: CDR1 LGHDT and CDR2 YNNKEL (reference sequence). V trimming: 5 bases; J trimming: 3 bases; junction bases outside the gene matches: 9.

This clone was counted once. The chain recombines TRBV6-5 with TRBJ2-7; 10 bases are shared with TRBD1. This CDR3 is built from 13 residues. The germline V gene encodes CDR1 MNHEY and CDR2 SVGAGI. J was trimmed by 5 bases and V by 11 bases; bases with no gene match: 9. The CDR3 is CAGTPGQGNEQYF. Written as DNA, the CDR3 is TGTGCCGGAACCCCGGGACAGGGGAACGAGCAGTACTTC.

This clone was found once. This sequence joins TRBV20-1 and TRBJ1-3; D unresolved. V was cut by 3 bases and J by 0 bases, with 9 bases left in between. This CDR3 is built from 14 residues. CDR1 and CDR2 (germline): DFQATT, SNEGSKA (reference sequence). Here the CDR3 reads CSASSVLSGNTIYF. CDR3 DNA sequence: TGCAGTGCTAGTAGTGTCCTCTCTGGAAACACCATATATTTT.

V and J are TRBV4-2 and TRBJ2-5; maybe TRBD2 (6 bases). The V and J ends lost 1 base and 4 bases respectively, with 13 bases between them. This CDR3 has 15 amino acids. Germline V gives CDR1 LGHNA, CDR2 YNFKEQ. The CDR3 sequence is CASSQGLAAGETQYF. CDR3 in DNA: TGTGCCAGCAGCCAAGGCCTTGCAGCGGGAGAGACCCAGTACTTC.